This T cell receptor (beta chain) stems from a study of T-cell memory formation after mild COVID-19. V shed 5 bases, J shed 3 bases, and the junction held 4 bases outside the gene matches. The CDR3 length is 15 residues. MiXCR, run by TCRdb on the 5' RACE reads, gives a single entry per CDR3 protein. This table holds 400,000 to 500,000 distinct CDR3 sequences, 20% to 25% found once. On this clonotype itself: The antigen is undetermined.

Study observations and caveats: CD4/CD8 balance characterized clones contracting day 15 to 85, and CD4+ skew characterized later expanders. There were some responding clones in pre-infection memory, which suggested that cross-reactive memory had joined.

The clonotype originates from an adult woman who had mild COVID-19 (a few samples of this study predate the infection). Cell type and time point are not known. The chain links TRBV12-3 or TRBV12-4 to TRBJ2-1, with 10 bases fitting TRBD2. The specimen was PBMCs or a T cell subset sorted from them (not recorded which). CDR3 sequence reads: CASSASGGGYNEQFF. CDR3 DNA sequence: TGTGCCAGCAGTGCTAGCGGGGGCGGCTACAATGAGCAGTTCTTC.